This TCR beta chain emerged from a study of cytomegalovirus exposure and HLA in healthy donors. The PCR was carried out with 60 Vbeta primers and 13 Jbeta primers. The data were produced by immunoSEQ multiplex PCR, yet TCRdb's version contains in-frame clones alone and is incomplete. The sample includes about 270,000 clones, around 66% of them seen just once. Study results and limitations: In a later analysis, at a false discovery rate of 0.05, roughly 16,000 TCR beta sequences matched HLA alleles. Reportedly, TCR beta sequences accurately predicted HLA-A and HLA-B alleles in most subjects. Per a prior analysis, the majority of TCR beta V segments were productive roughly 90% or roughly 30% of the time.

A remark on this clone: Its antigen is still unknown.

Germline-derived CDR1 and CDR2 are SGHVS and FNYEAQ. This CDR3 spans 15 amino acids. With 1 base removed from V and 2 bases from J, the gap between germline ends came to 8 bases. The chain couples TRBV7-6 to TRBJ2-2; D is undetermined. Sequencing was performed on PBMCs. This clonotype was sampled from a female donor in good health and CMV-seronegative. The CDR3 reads CASSLVPQNTGELFF. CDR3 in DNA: TGTGCCAGCAGCTTAGTTCCCCAAAACACCGGGGAGCTGTTTTTT.